The 10 T cell receptor beta chains below were found in one sample sequenced in a study of blood T cell repertoires in COVID-19. The method was immunoSEQ multiplex PCR; TCRdb's version includes in-frame clones alone and lacks a portion of them. The sample yields 95,000 or so clones, less than 85% seen once. The sequenced sample was peripheral blood. These TCRs come from a woman of 80 years or more with active or convalescent COVID-19.

The V and J genes are TRBV28 and TRBJ2-7; no definite D call. In germline, CDR1 is MDHEN, CDR2 SYDVKM. CDR3 length: 14 residues. With 4 bases removed from V and 0 bases from J, the gap between germline ends came to 10 bases. The CDR3 sequence is CASSSWLVSYEQYF. The CDR3 region has the DNA TGTGCCAGCAGTTCATGGCTAGTCTCCTACGAGCAGTACTTC.

This clone was counted between two and nine times. A junction boundary mismatches the germline segment, possibly from a read error. The rearrangement joins TRBV5-1 to TRBJ2-2; D is possibly TRBD1 (6 bases). Germline V lookup: CDR1 SGHRS, CDR2 YFSETQ. The length of the CDR3 is 13 residues. CDR3 amino acids: CATATGNTGELFF. The CDR3 coding sequence is TGTGCCACCGCGACAGGGAACACCGGGGAGCTGTTTTTT.

V is TRBV5-5 and J is TRBJ2-6; perhaps TRBD2 as D (5 bases). Deletions cut 0 bases from V and 2 bases from J, with 12 bases between. This CDR3 has 17 amino acids. Germline-derived CDR1 and CDR2 are SGHKS and YYEKEE (reference sequence). The CDR3 sequence: CASSLAPSGAGANVLTF. In DNA form, the CDR3 reads TGTGCCAGCAGCTTGGCCCCGAGCGGTGCTGGGGCCAACGTCCTGACTTTC.

The chain combines TRBV18 with TRBJ2-1; 16 nucleotides agree with TRBD2. After removal of 6 bases from V and 0 bases from J, the junction contained 11 bases not matched to a gene. The germline CDR1 and CDR2 sequences are KGHSH and LQKENI. CDR3 length: 20 residues. CDR3 bases: TGTGCCAGCTCTTCTCTCCCGGGACTAGCGGGAGGGAGCTCCTACAATGAGCAGTTCTTC. It translates to CASSSLPGLAGGSSYNEQFF.

This clone has just one count. The rearrangement joins TRBV9 to TRBJ2-7; D may be TRBD1 (5 bases). Germline values: CDR1 SGDLS, CDR2 YYNGEE. The CDR3 sequence is 13 residues long. V lost 2 bases, J lost 4 bases, and 10 bases lay in between. CDR3 bases: TGTGCCAGCAGCGTGAATCAGGGATACGAGCAGTACTTC. It specifies CASSVNQGYEQYF.

The chain combines TRBV5-4 with TRBJ2-2; 11 bases align to TRBD1. CDR3 length equals 15 residues. With V trimmed by 3 bases and J by 7 bases, 5 bases remained unmatched. Germline lookup yields CDR1 SGHNT and CDR2 YYREEE (reference sequence). CDR3 nucleotide sequence: TGTGCCAGCAGCTGGGACAGGGGGGGCGACGGGGAGCTGTTTTTT. The encoded protein is CASSWDRGGDGELFF.

This chain uses TRBV11-2 with TRBJ2-1; no definite D call. Trimming removed 2 bases from V and 4 bases from J, with 9 bases in between. Per germline, CDR1 SGHAT and CDR2 FQNNGV. The CDR3 runs 14 residues. The CDR3 spells CASSLQWSYNEQFF. CDR3 sequence (DNA): TGTGCCAGCAGCTTACAGTGGTCTTACAATGAGCAGTTCTTC.

V gene TRBV12-3 or TRBV12-4 combines with J gene TRBJ2-1, with D tentatively TRBD1 (6 bases). This CDR3 spans 12 amino acids. V lost 5 bases, J lost 7 bases, and 9 bases lay in between. The DNA for the CDR3 is TGTGCCAGCAGTCCAGGGGTGAATGAGCAGTTCTTC. Amino acid sequence: CASSPGVNEQFF.

V gene TRBV10-3 combines with J gene TRBJ2-3; D may be TRBD2 (5 bases). CDR1 and CDR2 (germline): ENHRY, SYGVKD. V lost 3 bases, J lost 5 bases, and 18 bases lay in between. The CDR3 totals 16 residues. CDR3 in DNA: TGTGCCATCAGTGATCAAGCGGCTAGGCAAGAAGATACGCAGTATTTT. It codes for CAISDQAARQEDTQYF.

The rearrangement uses TRBV6-2 or TRBV6-3 and TRBJ1-2; possible D gene TRBD1, 5 bases. Germline CDR1 reads MNHEY; CDR2 reads SVGEGT. The V end lost 6 bases, the J end lost 6 bases, and 23 bases lay between the germline ends. The CDR3 contains 16 residues. CDR3 in amino acids: CASSPPKDRRRDGYTF. The CDR3 nucleotides read TGTGCCAGCAGCCCGCCAAAAGACAGACGTAGGGATGGCTACACCTTC.